The entry below describes one T cell receptor (beta chain). The sample originates from a study of control samples from healthy donors and cancer patients. Germline CDR1 is GTSNPN and CDR2 is SVGIG (reference sequence). Deletions cut 0 bases from V and 8 bases from J, with 8 bases between. This CDR3 is 12 amino acids long. Measured with immunoSEQ multiplex PCR; TCRdb has only the in-frame clones, and not every one. The repertoire holds about 86,000 clones, with 85% to 90% as singletons. The sequenced material came from PBMCs. The chain links TRBV30 to TRBJ2-1; a possible D gene is TRBD2 (5 bases). This clonotype was obtained from a woman aged 50 to 60 with colorectal cancer. The CDR3 loop reads CAWSVKGDEQFF. The CDR3 DNA sequence: TGTGCCTGGAGTGTGAAGGGAGATGAGCAGTTCTTC.